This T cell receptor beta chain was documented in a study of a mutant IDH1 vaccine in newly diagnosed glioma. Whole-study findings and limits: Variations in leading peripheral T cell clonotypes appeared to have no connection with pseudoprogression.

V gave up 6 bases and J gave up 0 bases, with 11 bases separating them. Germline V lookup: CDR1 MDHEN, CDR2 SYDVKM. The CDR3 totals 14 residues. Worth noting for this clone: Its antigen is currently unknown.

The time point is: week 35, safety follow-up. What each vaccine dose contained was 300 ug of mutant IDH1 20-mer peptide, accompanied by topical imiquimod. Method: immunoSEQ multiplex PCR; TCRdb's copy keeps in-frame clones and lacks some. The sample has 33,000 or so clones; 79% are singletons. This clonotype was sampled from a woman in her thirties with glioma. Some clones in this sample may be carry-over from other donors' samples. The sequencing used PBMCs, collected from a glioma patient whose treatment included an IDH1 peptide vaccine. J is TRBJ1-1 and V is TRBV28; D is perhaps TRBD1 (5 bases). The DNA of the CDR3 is TGTGCCAGCAGCCCGGGGGGGATGAACACTGAAGCTTTCTTT. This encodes CASSPGGMNTEAFF.